There are a few counts of the clone carrying this TCR beta chain. The antigen remains unidentified. The record originates from a study of spatial heterogeneity in lung cancer. Study conclusions and caveats: Tracking of tumor mutation counts was seen in expanded intratumoral alpha and beta TCR counts. Alpha and beta chain coverage of tumor T cells was estimated at about 7% and 13%, respectively. Expanded TCR counts, ubiquitous and regional, correlated respectively with ubiquitous and regional nonsynonymous mutation counts.

Specified time point: sample taken at primary tumor resection. Samples were obtained from more than 70 donors, all untreated early-stage non-small cell lung cancer patients. Unique molecular identifiers tagged every individual TCR cDNA molecule. TCRdb re-derived calls from the 5' RACE reads in MiXCR, one entry per CDR3 protein. The sample shows around 100,000 distinct CDR3 sequences, around 4.3% of them seen only once. The TCR sequence derives from a male donor with early-stage non-small cell lung cancer. Sequencing used lung tumor tissue, obtained at surgery.

Written as DNA, the CDR3 is TGCGCCAGCAGCCAAGGGGGGACAGGCATTCCCCAGTACTTC. Translated, it gives CASSQGGTGIPQYF. The gene calls are TRBV4-1 and TRBJ2-5, with 8 bases aligning to TRBD1. Looked up from germline, CDR1 is MGHRA and CDR2 is YSYEKL. The CDR3 is made up of 14 amino acids. The junction had 7 bases not matched to a gene; V was cut back by 1 base and J by 9 bases.